What follows are 19 T cell receptor beta chains derived from one specimen sequenced in a study of blood T cell repertoires in COVID-19. The table came from immunoSEQ multiplex PCR; TCRdb's copy has only in-frame clones and leaves some out. The top ten hold under 0.75% of the sample, which has 160,000 or so clones, about 80% seen once. The sequenced sample was peripheral blood. The source of these receptors is a man aged 55-75 years with acute or convalescent COVID-19.

The chain carries TRBV6-5 and TRBJ1-6; D not certain. Between the trimmed V and J ends, which lost 6 bases and 16 bases, there was a span of 10 bases. The CDR3 length is 10 residues. The germline gives CDR1 MNHEY, CDR2 SVGAGI. This CDR3 reads CASSDELLHF. CDR3 DNA: TGTGCCAGCAGCGATGAACTGCTCCACTTT.

The genes are TRBV4-2 and TRBJ2-6; D gene uncertain. Germline CDR1 reads LGHNA; CDR2 reads YNFKEQ. This CDR3 is 16 amino acids long. V was clipped by 0 bases and J by 5 bases, with 11 bases between them. The CDR3 region has the DNA TGTGCCAGCAGCCAAGATTCCGGGTTTCGGGCCAACGTCCTGACTTTC. Its protein product is CASSQDSGFRANVLTF.

The chain carries TRBV11-2 and TRBJ2-2; TRBD1 is a possible D gene (6 bases). Per germline, CDR1 SGHAT and CDR2 FQNNGV. This CDR3 has 16 residues. V was trimmed by 4 bases and J by 1 base, leaving 13 bases between them. The CDR3 nucleotides are TGTGCCAGCAGCTCTCCCTCGGGACAGAACACCGGGGAGCTGTTTTTT. As protein: CASSSPSGQNTGELFF.

The chain has TRBV7-9 and TRBJ1-5; 7 positions agree with TRBD1. The trim removed 3 bases at V and 3 bases at J, leaving 2 bases unmatched. The CDR3 is made up of 14 amino acids. Per the germline V gene, CDR1 is SEHNR and CDR2 is FQNEAQ (reference sequence). The CDR3 protein is CASSLTGSNQPQHF. The CDR3 DNA reads TGTGCCAGCAGCTTGACAGGGTCCAATCAGCCCCAGCATTTT.

V and J are TRBV5-1 and TRBJ2-5, with a weak D call TRBD1 (6 bases). Germline loops: CDR1 SGHRS, CDR2 YFSETQ. This CDR3 has 16 residues. The ends were cut back, 0 bases at V and 3 bases at J, with 15 bases in the middle. The CDR3 loop reads CASSLGQGTPKETQYF. CDR3 bases: TGCGCCAGCAGCTTGGGGCAGGGGACGCCGAAAGAGACCCAGTACTTC.

The chain combines TRBV24-1 with TRBJ2-3; 11 nucleotides agree with TRBD2. V dropped 2 bases and J dropped 2; count of bases not matched to a gene: 5. This CDR3 region has 17 residues. The germline V gene has CDR1 KGHDR and CDR2 SFDVKD. CDR3 in DNA: TGTGCCACCAGTGATTCGGGGACTAGCGGATACACAGATACGCAGTATTTT. As protein: CATSDSGTSGYTDTQYF.

CDR3 protein: CASSLDRAGKLFF. Written as DNA, the CDR3 is TGTGCCAGCAGCCTAGACAGGGCTGGGAAACTGTTTTTT. The rearrangement uses TRBV28 and TRBJ1-4, with 7 bases that match TRBD1. This CDR3 region has 13 residues. In germline, CDR1 is MDHEN, CDR2 SYDVKM. The V segment lost 6 bases and the J segment 11 bases; nucleotides outside the gene matches: 9.

The chain is built from TRBV3-1 (or the pseudogene TRBV3-2) and TRBJ2-7; 9 bases are a match to TRBD2. CDR3 length: 15 residues. CDR1 is LGHDT and CDR2 is YNNKEL in the germline V gene (reference sequence). V was clipped by 1 base and J by 2 bases; unmatched bases: 3. CDR3 amino acids: CASSQGGGGPYEQYF. In nucleotides, the CDR3 is TGTGCCAGCAGCCAAGGCGGGGGGGGCCCCTACGAGCAGTACTTC.

This clone appeared a single time. The chain combines TRBV5-8 with TRBJ2-2; D not resolved. Trimming pared 1 base from V and 3 bases from J, leaving 10 bases between. The CDR3 contains 15 residues. Germline values: CDR1 SGHTS, CDR2 YDEGEE. CDR3: CASSLLRGYTGELFF. The CDR3 DNA reads TGTGCCAGCAGCTTGCTTAGAGGTTACACCGGGGAGCTGTTTTTT.

This clone was detected once. J is TRBJ2-5 and V is TRBV4-3; 7 bases fit TRBD1. V gave up 0 bases and J gave up 5 bases; unmatched junction bases: 6. The CDR3 totals 15 residues. Germline V gene sequence: CDR1 LGHNA, CDR2 YSLEER. In nucleotides, the CDR3 is TGCGCCAGCAGCCAAGATACAGGGGTGGAGGAGACCCAGTACTTC. It specifies CASSQDTGVEETQYF.

The genes are TRBV19 and TRBJ1-1; D unclear. Trimming took off 2 bases at V and 5 bases at J, with 9 bases between the two ends. The CDR3 is made up of 13 amino acids. Germline V gene data show CDR1 as LNHDA and CDR2 as SQIVND (reference sequence). CDR3 sequence reads: CASSISPGTEAFF. In DNA, the CDR3 is TGTGCCAGTAGTATATCCCCGGGGACTGAAGCTTTCTTT.

V and J are TRBV28 and TRBJ2-1; D possibly corresponds to TRBD2 (5 bases). The CDR3 covers 17 residues. V lost 3 bases and J lost 6, with 21 bases in between. Per germline, CDR1 MDHEN and CDR2 SYDVKM. The CDR3 is CASSFNIGLEVGNEQFF. In nucleotides, the CDR3 is TGTGCCAGCAGTTTTAACATAGGACTCGAGGTAGGCAATGAGCAGTTCTTC.

This chain joins TRBV19 and TRBJ1-1, with D hard to call. The CDR3 spans 13 residues. Trimming removed 2 bases at V and 7 bases at J, with 11 bases between. The germline CDR1 and CDR2 sequences are LNHDA and SQIVND (reference sequence). CDR3 in DNA: TGTGCCAGTAGTATAAGTACGGGGTTTGAAGCTTTCTTT. Its translation: CASSISTGFEAFF.

The chain joins TRBV28 to TRBJ2-2; TRBD1 matches at 7 bases. V shed 5 bases and J 4 bases; nucleotides not matched to a gene: 10. Germline CDR1 reads MDHEN; CDR2 reads SYDVKM. There are 16 residues in the CDR3. CDR3 in amino acids: CASSIYPGQLTGELFF. In nucleotides, the CDR3 is TGTGCCAGCAGTATATACCCGGGACAGCTCACCGGGGAGCTGTTTTTT.

This clone appeared once. The chain recombines TRBV2 with TRBJ2-1, with 9 positions matching TRBD1. Germline V gene sequence: CDR1 SNHLY, CDR2 FYNNEI. The CDR3 is 11 residues long. After removal of 6 bases from V and 15 bases from J, the junction contained 6 bases not matched to a gene. The CDR3 loop reads CASREQGAVFF. The CDR3 bases are TGTGCCAGCAGAGAACAGGGGGCCGTGTTCTTC.

This clone was observed a single time. The chain couples TRBV5-1 to TRBJ1-4; D unresolved. The V end lost 5 bases, the J end lost 4 bases, and 9 bases lay between the germline ends. Germline lookup yields CDR1 SGHRS and CDR2 YFSETQ. The CDR3 consists of 13 residues. The CDR3 spells CASSPSLNEKLFF. The DNA for the CDR3 is TGCGCCAGCAGTCCCTCCCTTAATGAAAAACTGTTTTTT.

V gene TRBV24-1 combines with J gene TRBJ1-5; D not resolved. Looked up from germline, CDR1 is KGHDR and CDR2 is SFDVKD. The V and J ends lost 4 bases and 1 base respectively, with 4 bases between them. The CDR3 has 13 residues. The CDR3 sequence is CATSEISNQPQHF. CDR3 nucleotide sequence: TGTGCCACCAGTGAAATAAGCAATCAGCCCCAGCATTTT.

V is TRBV11-2 and J is TRBJ2-7, with TRBD2 matching over 8 bases. V gave up 3 bases and J gave up 4 bases; unmatched junction bases: 2. The V gene's germline CDR1 is SGHAT and CDR2 FQNNGV. CDR3 length: 13 amino acids. Written as DNA, the CDR3 is TGTGCCAGCAGCTTCGGCGGGAGGTACGAGCAGTACTTC. It codes for CASSFGGRYEQYF.

The chain combines TRBV13 with TRBJ2-1, with 8 positions matching TRBD2. CDR3 size: 17 residues. The V gene's germline CDR1 is PRHDT and CDR2 FYEKMQ (reference sequence). V was clipped by 3 bases and J by 4 bases; unmatched bases: 11. The CDR3 DNA is TGTGCCAGCAGCTTCGGCCCCCCTGCGGGGGGTTACAATGAGCAGTTCTTC. It specifies CASSFGPPAGGYNEQFF.